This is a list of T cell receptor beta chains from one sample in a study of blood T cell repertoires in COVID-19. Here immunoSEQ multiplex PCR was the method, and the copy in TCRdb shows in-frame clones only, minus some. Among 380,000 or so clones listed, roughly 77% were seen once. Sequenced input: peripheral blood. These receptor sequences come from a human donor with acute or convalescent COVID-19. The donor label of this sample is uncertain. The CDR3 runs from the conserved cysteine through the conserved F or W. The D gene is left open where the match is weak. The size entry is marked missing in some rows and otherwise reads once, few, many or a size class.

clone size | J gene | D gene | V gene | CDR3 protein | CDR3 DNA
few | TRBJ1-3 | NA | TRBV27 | CASSRGGSSGNTIYF | TGTGCCAGTTCCCGGGGGGGAAGCTCTGGAAACACCATATATTTT
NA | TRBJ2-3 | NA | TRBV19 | CASSRIGGSTDTQYF | TGTGCCAGTAGCAGGATCGGGGGTAGCACAGATACGCAGTATTTT
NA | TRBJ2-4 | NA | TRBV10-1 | CASSESGQGKNIQYF | TGCGCCAGCAGTGAGTCCGGGCAGGGGAAAAACATTCAGTACTTC
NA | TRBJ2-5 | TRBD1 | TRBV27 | CASSSRQGGETQYF | TGTGCCAGCAGTTCTCGACAGGGGGGAGAGACCCAGTACTTC
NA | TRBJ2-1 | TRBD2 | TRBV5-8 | CASSWRTSGAYNEQFF | TGTGCCAGCAGCTGGAGGACTAGCGGGGCTTACAATGAGCAGTTCTTC
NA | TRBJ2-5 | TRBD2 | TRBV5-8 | CASRSLAGSETQYF | TGTGCCAGCAGATCTCTAGCGGGGTCGGAGACCCAGTACTTC
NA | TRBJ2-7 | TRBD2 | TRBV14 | CASSPTAGVKFEQYF | TGTGCCAGCAGCCCCACCGCGGGGGTGAAGTTCGAGCAGTACTTC
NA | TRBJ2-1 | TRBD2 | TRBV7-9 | CASSLTSGVNNEQFF | TGTGCCAGCAGCTTAACTAGCGGGGTCAACAATGAGCAGTTCTTC
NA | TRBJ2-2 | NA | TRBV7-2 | CASSLGRTTGELFF | TGTGCCAGCAGCTTGGGGCGGACCACCGGGGAGCTGTTTTTT
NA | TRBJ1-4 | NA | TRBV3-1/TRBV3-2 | CASSQLGGTNEKLFF | TGTGCCAGCAGCCAGCTGGGGGGGACTAATGAAAAACTGTTTTTT
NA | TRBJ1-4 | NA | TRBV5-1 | CASSQEGEKLFF | TGCGCCAGCAGCCAGGAAGGTGAAAAACTGTTTTTT
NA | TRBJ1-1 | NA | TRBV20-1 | CSPKRNTEAFF | TGCAGCCCTAAAAGAAACACTGAAGCTTTCTTT
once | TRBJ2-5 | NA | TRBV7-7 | CASSLDRVGETQYF | TGTGCCAGCAGCTTAGACAGGGTTGGTGAGACCCAGTACTTC
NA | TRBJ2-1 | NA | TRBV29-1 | CSVEGEVSYNEQFF | TGCAGCGTTGAAGGGGAGGTCTCCTACAATGAGCAGTTCTTC
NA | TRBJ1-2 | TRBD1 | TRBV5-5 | CASRGQSNYGYTF | TGTGCCAGCAGGGGACAGTCTAACTATGGCTACACCTTC
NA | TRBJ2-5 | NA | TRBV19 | CASSITIFGGAETQYF | TGTGCCAGTAGTATAACCATCTTCGGGGGAGCAGAGACCCAGTACTTC
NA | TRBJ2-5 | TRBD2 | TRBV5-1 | CASSWGTSGTGVTQYF | TGCGCCAGCAGCTGGGGGACTAGCGGGACGGGGGTGACCCAGTACTTC
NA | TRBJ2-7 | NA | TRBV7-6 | CASSGRSSYEQYF | TGTGCCAGCAGTGGTCGGAGCTCCTACGAGCAGTACTTC
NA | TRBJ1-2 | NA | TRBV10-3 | CAISAQGGLDYTF | TGTGCCATCAGTGCCCAGGGAGGGCTTGACTACACCTTC
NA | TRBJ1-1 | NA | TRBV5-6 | CASSPPRDITEAFF | TGTGCCAGCAGCCCCCCCCGGGACATCACTGAAGCTTTCTTT
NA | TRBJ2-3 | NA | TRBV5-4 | CASSPGAGADTQYF | TGTGCCAGCAGCCCCGGAGCGGGCGCAGATACGCAGTATTTT
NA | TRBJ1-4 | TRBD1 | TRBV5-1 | CASRSQQGAGEKLFF | TGCGCCAGCAGGTCCCAACAGGGGGCAGGAGAAAAACTGTTTTTT
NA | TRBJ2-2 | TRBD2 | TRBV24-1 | CATSDTSGGPSGELFF | TGTGCCACCAGTGATACCAGCGGGGGCCCCAGTGGGGAGCTGTTTTTT
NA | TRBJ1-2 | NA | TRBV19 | CASSSGGIANYGYTF | TGTGCCAGTAGTTCCGGGGGGATAGCTAACTATGGCTACACCTTC
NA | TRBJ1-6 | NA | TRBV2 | CASSGEMNSPLHF | TGTGCCAGCAGTGGGGAGATGAATTCACCCCTCCACTTT
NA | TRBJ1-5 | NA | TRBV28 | CASSTQGYGQPQHF | TGTGCCAGCAGCACGCAGGGGTATGGACAGCCCCAGCATTTT
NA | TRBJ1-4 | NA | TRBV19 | CASSKQGLNEKLFF | TGTGCCAGTTCTAAACAGGGCCTCAATGAAAAACTGTTTTTT
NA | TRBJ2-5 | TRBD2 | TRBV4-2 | CASSQDVISLAGQETQYF | TGTGCCAGCAGCCAAGATGTCATATCTCTAGCGGGGCAAGAGACCCAGTACTTC
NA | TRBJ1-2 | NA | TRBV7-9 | CASSSRDGFYGYTF | TGTGCCAGCAGCAGTCGAGACGGGTTCTATGGCTACACCTTC
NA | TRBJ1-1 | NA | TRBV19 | CASRIRHPNTEAFF | TGTGCCAGTAGGATTAGACACCCGAACACTGAAGCTTTCTTT
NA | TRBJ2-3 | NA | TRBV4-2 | CASSPGDFSSTDTQYF | TGTGCCAGCAGCCCCGGGGACTTTTCTAGCACAGATACGCAGTATTTT
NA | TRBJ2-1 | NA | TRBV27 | CASSPGSSYNEQFF | TGTGCCAGCAGTCCGGGGAGCTCCTACAATGAGCAGTTCTTC
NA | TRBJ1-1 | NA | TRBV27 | CASSLMRSTEAFF | TGTGCCAGCAGTCTTATGCGTAGCACTGAAGCTTTCTTT
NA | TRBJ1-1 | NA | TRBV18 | CASSPQRGMNTEAFF | TGTGCCAGCTCACCACAGCGGGGGATGAACACTGAAGCTTTCTTT
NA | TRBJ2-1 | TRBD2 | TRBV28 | CASSLSPLAGGYNEQFF | TGTGCCAGCAGTTTATCTCCACTAGCGGGGGGTTACAATGAGCAGTTCTTC
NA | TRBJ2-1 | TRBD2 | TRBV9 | CASSVVGELAGGGLEQFF | TGTGCCAGCAGCGTAGTTGGAGAACTAGCGGGGGGCGGTCTTGAGCAGTTCTTC
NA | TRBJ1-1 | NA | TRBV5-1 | CASSLAEGGLNTEAFF | TGCGCCAGCAGCTTGGCCGAGGGGGGGCTGAACACTGAAGCTTTCTTT
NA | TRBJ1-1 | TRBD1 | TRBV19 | CASRRPGGGYTEAFF | TGTGCCAGTAGGCGACCAGGGGGCGGGTACACTGAAGCTTTCTTT
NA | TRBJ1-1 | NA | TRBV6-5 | CASMTPGTRTPEAFF | TGTGCCAGTATGACCCCGGGTACCCGAACACCTGAAGCTTTCTTT
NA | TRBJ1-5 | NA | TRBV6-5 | CASRHWGDSNQPQHF | TGTGCCAGCAGACACTGGGGGGACAGCAATCAGCCCCAGCATTTT